This entry describes one T cell receptor beta chain. Its antigen remains unknown. The junction departs from germline at one end; a sequencing error may be responsible. The CDR3 spans 15 residues. The germline CDR1 and CDR2 sequences are MNHEY and SVGAGI. A primer in the constant region served to generate TCR beta cDNA from roughly 520 ng of total RNA. ARM-PCR, slightly modified, supplied the TCR beta libraries through three nested multiplex PCR rounds. The study ran its first two PCR rounds for approximately 10 cycles each, using TRBV1-TRBV30 forward primers and a C-beta reverse primer. In TCRdb, the multiplex PCR reads were re-called with MiXCR into one record per CDR3 protein. Found here are about 22,000 distinct CDR3 sequences, 70% to 90% of them singletons; the top ten hold less than 40%. These data belong to a study of tumor-infiltrating lymphocytes in primary liver carcinoma. In the study overall: Male and female patients aged 30 to 69 years made up the cohort. Study conclusions and caveats: It was in tumors, not blood, that the top-250-clone fraction was significantly higher (p = 0.039).

Unsorted bulk tissue (about 18-32 mg) underwent RNA and DNA co-extraction. Sequences were obtained from liver tumor tissue from sampling region 2. As for subset: tumor region T2, inferior pole. This chain connects TRBV6-5 to TRBJ2-2; TRBD1 might be the D (8 bases). The clonotype was recovered from a young woman with primary liver carcinoma and hepatitis B virus infection. CDR3 sequence: CASSPRTGFSGELFF. The CDR3, as DNA: TGTGCCAGCAGCCCGCGGACAGGGTTCAGCGGGGAGTTGTTTTTT.